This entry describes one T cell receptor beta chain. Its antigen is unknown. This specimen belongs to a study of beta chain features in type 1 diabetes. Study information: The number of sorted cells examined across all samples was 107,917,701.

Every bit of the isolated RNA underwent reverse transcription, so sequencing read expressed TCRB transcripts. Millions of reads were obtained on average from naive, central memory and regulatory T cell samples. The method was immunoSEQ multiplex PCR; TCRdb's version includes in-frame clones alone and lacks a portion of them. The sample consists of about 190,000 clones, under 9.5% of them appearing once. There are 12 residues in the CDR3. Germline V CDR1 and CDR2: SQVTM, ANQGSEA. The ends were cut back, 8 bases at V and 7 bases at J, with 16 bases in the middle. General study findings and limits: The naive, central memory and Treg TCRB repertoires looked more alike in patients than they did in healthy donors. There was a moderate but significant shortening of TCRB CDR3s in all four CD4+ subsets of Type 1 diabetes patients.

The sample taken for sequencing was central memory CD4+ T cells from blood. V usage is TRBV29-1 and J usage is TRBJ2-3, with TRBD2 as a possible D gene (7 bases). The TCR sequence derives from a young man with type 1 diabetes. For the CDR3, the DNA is TGCAGCTACCGGGGGGCCGGGAATACGCAGTATTTT. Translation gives CSYRGAGNTQYF.